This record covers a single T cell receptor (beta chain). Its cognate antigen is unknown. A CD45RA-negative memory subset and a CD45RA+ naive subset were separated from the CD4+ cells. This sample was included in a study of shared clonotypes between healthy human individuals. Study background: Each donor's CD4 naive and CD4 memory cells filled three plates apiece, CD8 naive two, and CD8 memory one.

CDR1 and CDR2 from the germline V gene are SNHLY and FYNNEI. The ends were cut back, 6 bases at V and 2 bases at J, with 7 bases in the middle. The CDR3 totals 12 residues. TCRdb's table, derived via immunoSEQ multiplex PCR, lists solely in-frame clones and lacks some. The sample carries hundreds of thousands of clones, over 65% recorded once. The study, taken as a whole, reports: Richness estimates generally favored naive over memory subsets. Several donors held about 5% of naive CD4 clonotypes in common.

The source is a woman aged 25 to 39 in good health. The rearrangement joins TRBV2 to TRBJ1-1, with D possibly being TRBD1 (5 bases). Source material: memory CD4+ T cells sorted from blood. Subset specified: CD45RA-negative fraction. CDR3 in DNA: TGTGCCAGCAGGGGGGTTAACACTGAAGCTTTCTTT. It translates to CASRGVNTEAFF.